The 13 T cell receptor beta chains presented below share a single source sample, sequenced in a study of T cells in Graves' hyperthyroidism and ophthalmopathy. Authors of the study amplified TCR beta CDR3 regions from RNA transcripts. Carried out on the TCR CDR3, a first-round RT-PCR used the HTBI primer set. TCRdb reprocessed the multiplex PCR reads via MiXCR and lists one record per CDR3 protein. Of about 600,000 distinct CDR3 sequences listed, around 14% are singletons. Material for sequencing was blood. Receptor source: a woman aged 18-29 years with Graves' ophthalmopathy.

This clonotype came up many times. V usage is TRBV28 and J usage is TRBJ2-7; D not certain. This CDR3 is built from 15 residues. Germline V gene sequence: CDR1 MDHEN, CDR2 SYDVKM. With 5 bases removed from V and 4 bases from J, the gap between germline ends came to 18 bases. This CDR3 is CASSPGILTPYEQYF. Here the CDR3 DNA reads TGTGCCAGCAGTCCCGGAATTTTGACACCTTACGAGCAGTACTTC.

This clonotype was counted ten times or more. The V call is TRBV28, the J call TRBJ2-7; a weak D match, TRBD1 (6 bases). V lost 7 bases, J lost 1 base, and 17 bases lay in between. The CDR3 covers 15 residues. In germline, CDR1 is MDHEN, CDR2 SYDVKM. As DNA, the CDR3 is TGTGCCAGCAAACTCCGGACAGCATATTCCTACGAGCAGTACTTC. Its translation is CASKLRTAYSYEQYF.

This chain connects TRBV7-8 to TRBJ2-7; TRBD2 is a possible D gene (6 bases). Germline V gives CDR1 SGHVS, CDR2 FQNEAQ. The length of the CDR3 is 15 residues. The ends were cut back, 1 base at V and 6 bases at J, with 16 bases in the middle. The DNA of the CDR3 is TGTGCCAGCAGCTTAGGGGCGGGGCTCCTTTTCGAGCAGTACTTC. Translating gives CASSLGAGLLFEQYF. The full variable domain, its missing parts supplied by reference TRBV7-8 and TRBJ2-7, is GAGVSQSPRYKVAKRGQDVALRCDPISGHVSLFWYQQALGQGPEFLTYFQNEAQLDKSGLPSDRFFAERPEGSVSTLKIQRTQQEDSAVYLCASSLGAGLLFEQYFGPGTRLTVT.

This sequence joins TRBV6-1 and TRBJ1-1, with TRBD1 as a possible D gene (6 bases). Trimming removed 6 bases at V and 4 bases at J, with 12 bases between. This CDR3 has 13 amino acids. In germline, CDR1 is MNHNS, CDR2 SASEGT. As DNA, the CDR3 is TGTGCCAGCAGAACAGGGTCGGGCACTGAAGCTTTCTTT. This translates into CASRTGSGTEAFF.

This clonotype appeared many times. The chain employs TRBV27 and TRBJ1-4; D unclear. This CDR3 comprises 14 residues. Germline CDR1 MNHEY, CDR2 SMNVEV (reference sequence). V was cut by 6 bases and J by 5 bases, with 13 bases left in between. The CDR3 spells CASRDYTGNEKLFF. The CDR3 DNA reads as TGTGCCAGCAGGGACTATACGGGAAATGAAAAACTGTTTTTT.

This clonotype was counted many times. The J gene is TRBJ1-1, the V gene TRBV7-8; D might be TRBD1 (6 bases). V was trimmed by 5 bases and J by 3 bases, leaving 13 bases between them. Germline values: CDR1 SGHVS, CDR2 FQNEAQ. The CDR3 covers 14 residues. The CDR3 protein is CASSRSEGDTEAFF. The CDR3 DNA follows: TGTGCCAGCAGCCGATCCGAGGGGGACACTGAAGCTTTCTTT.

This clonotype was seen more than once but under ten times. The chain recombines TRBV9 with TRBJ2-2, with 11 bases fitting TRBD2. V trimming: 7 bases; J trimming: 6 bases; junction bases outside the gene matches: 8. Germline loops: CDR1 SGDLS, CDR2 YYNGEE. This CDR3 region has 15 residues. CDR3 in DNA: TGTGCCAGCGCCGGGACTAGCGGTTATCCCGGGGAGCTGTTTTTT. It yields the protein CASAGTSGYPGELFF.

This clonotype was observed at least ten times. The chain uses TRBV28 and TRBJ2-1; 10 bases are a match to TRBD2. Per the germline V gene, CDR1 is MDHEN and CDR2 is SYDVKM. The CDR3 extends over 21 amino acids. The V gene end was trimmed by 5 bases and the J gene end by 0 bases; junction bases not matched to a gene: 19. CDR3 protein: CASSLNREGPGLASSYNEQFF. The CDR3 coding sequence is TGTGCCAGCAGTCTAAATCGCGAGGGGCCGGGACTAGCGAGCTCCTACAATGAGCAGTTCTTC.

This chain joins TRBV4-1 and TRBJ1-1; D is unclear. This CDR3 is 13 amino acids long. V was pared by 4 bases and J by 1 base, with 7 bases between. Germline-derived CDR1 and CDR2 are MGHRA and YSYEKL. This chain's CDR3 is CASSPRWNTEAFF. CDR3 sequence (DNA): TGCGCCAGCAGCCCTCGATGGAACACTGAAGCTTTCTTT.

The chain recombines TRBV27 with TRBJ1-6; D is undetermined. Looked up from germline, CDR1 is MNHEY and CDR2 is SMNVEV (reference sequence). V dropped 6 bases and J dropped 1 base, with 16 bases sitting between them. The CDR3 is 17 amino acids. CDR3 sequence reads: CASRLSLGRSYNSPLHF. The CDR3 DNA follows: TGTGCCAGCAGGTTGTCTCTCGGGCGTTCCTATAATTCACCCCTCCACTTT.

This clonotype was observed at least ten times. CDR3 amino acids: CASSLVAGGRTDTQYF. Written as DNA, the CDR3 is TGTGCCAGCAGTTTAGTTGCAGGGGGCAGGACAGATACGCAGTATTTT. The chain has TRBV27 and TRBJ2-3; 8 bases are shared with TRBD1. J gave up 3 bases and V 2 bases, and 7 bases lay outside the gene matches. The CDR3 extends over 16 amino acids. Germline V gives CDR1 MNHEY, CDR2 SMNVEV (reference sequence).

The table lists this clonotype with many counts. V is TRBV12-3 or TRBV12-4 and J is TRBJ2-7; 10 positions match TRBD2. The trim removed 8 bases at V and 2 bases at J, leaving 6 bases unmatched. The CDR3 totals 14 residues. The CDR3 DNA is TGTGCCAGCGTTGAGCGGGAGGGCCCCTACGAGCAGTACTTC. Translated: CASVEREGPYEQYF.

The CDR3 spells CASSLVQGRTNGYTF. CDR3 coding DNA: TGCGCCAGCAGCCTTGTACAGGGGAGGACGAATGGCTACACCTTC. The rearrangement uses TRBV4-1 and TRBJ1-2, with 7 bases matching TRBD1. CDR3 size: 15 residues. Trimming at V came to 4 bases and at J to 6 bases, leaving 11 bases not matched to a gene. Germline loops: CDR1 MGHRA, CDR2 YSYEKL.